This TCR beta chain appears in the sequencing data of a study of cytomegalovirus exposure and HLA in healthy donors. Study results and caveats: Most of the TCR beta V segments (in an earlier analysis) were productive either about 87% or about 30% of the time.

About this clone itself: Its antigen is as yet unknown.

CDR1 KGHSH and CDR2 LQKENI come from the germline V gene. The V gene end was trimmed by 3 bases and the J gene end by 3 bases; junction bases not matched to a gene: 1. The CDR3 sequence is 14 residues long. 60 Vbeta and 13 Jbeta primers were used in PCR. The table came from immunoSEQ multiplex PCR; TCRdb's copy has only in-frame clones and leaves some out. The sample includes about 140,000 clones, around three quarters of them seen just once. What was sequenced was PBMCs. The chain employs TRBV18 and TRBJ1-1; 10 nucleotides match TRBD1. The receptor comes from a man in his forties in good health and CMV-seropositive. The DNA of the CDR3 is TGTGCCAGCTCACCGACAGGGGGCTACACTGAAGCTTTCTTT. It encodes CASSPTGGYTEAFF.